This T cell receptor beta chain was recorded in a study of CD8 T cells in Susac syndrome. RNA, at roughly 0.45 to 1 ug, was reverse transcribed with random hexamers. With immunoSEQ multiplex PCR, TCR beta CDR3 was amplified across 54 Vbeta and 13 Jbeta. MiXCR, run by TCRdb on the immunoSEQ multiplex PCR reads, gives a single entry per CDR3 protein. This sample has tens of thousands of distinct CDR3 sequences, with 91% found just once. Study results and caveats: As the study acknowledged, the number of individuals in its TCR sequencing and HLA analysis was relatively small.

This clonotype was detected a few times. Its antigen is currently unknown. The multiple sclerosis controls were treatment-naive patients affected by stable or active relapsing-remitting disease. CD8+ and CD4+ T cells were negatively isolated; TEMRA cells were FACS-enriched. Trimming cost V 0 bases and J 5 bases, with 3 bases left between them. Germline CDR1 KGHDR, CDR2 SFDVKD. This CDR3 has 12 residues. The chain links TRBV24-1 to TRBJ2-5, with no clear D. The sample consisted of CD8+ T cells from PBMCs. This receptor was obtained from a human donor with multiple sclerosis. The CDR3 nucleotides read TGTGCCACCAGTGATTTGGAGGAGACCCAGTACTTC. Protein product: CATSDLEETQYF.